The clone carrying this T cell receptor beta chain turned up a few times. What it recognizes is unknown. The data are from a study of T cells in Graves' hyperthyroidism and ophthalmopathy. Amplification targeted TCR beta CDR3 regions from RNA transcripts. The primer set for the first-round RT-PCR of the TCR CDR3 was HTBI. Via MiXCR, TCRdb re-called the multiplex PCR reads, giving one row per CDR3 protein. The table has under 650,000 distinct CDR3 sequences, under 20% seen once. V gave up 1 base and J gave up 0 bases, with 6 bases separating them. The CDR3 totals 13 residues. Germline V gives CDR1 DFQATT, CDR2 SNEGSKA (reference sequence). Graves' hyperthyroidism was deemed stable given no ophthalmopathy progression within 18 months. Every diagnosis used clinical symptoms, serum thyroxine and TRAb, thyroid ultrasound and orbital computed tomography. Source material for PBMCs was over 7.5 ml fresh peripheral blood.

Study-wide results and limits: Prediction of ophthalmopathy progression came a median approximately 6.5 months pre-onset.

This sequence joins TRBV20-1 and TRBJ1-1; D uncertain. Sequencing was performed on blood. This receptor was obtained from a woman in her twenties or thirties with Graves' hyperthyroidism. In DNA, the CDR3 is TGCAGTGCTAGAGCAACTTTGAACACTGAAGCTTTCTTT. Translated, it gives CSARATLNTEAFF.